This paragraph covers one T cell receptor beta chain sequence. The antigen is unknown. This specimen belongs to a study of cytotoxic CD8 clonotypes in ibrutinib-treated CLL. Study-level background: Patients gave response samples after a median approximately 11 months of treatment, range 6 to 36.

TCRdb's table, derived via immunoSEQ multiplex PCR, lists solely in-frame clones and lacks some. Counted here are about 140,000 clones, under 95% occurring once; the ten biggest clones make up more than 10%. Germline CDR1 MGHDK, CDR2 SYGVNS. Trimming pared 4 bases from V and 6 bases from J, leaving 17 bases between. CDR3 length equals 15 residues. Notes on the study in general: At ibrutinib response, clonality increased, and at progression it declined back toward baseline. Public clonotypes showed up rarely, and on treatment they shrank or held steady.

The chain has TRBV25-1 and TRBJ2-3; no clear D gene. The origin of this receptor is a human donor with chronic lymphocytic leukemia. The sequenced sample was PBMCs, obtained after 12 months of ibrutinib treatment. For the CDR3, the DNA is TGTGCCAGCAGTGTATTTTCCTCGGCGGCGGATACGCAGTATTTT. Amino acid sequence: CASSVFSSAADTQYF.